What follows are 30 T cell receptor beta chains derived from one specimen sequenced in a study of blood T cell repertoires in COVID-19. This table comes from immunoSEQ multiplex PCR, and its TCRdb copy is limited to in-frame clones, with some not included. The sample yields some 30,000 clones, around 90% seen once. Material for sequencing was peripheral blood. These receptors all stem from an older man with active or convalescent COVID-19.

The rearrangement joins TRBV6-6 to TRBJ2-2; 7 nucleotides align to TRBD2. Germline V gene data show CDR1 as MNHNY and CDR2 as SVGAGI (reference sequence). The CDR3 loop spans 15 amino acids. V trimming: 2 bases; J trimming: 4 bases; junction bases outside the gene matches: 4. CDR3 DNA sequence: TGTGCCAGCAGTTACCGGGCTAGCGGCACCGGGGAGCTGTTTTTT. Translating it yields CASSYRASGTGELFF.

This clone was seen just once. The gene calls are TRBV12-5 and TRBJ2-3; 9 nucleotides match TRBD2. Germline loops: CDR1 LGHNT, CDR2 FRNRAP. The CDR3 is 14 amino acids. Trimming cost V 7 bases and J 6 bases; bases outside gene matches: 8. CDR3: CASVLAGAEDTQYF. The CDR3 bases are TGTGCTAGTGTTTTAGCGGGAGCTGAGGATACGCAGTATTTT.

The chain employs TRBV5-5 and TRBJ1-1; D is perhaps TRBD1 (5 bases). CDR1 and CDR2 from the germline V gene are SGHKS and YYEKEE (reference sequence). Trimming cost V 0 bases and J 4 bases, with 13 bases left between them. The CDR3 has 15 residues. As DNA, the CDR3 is TGTGCCAGCAGCTTGGTCGGACAAAGGGGCACTGAAGCTTTCTTT. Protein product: CASSLVGQRGTEAFF.

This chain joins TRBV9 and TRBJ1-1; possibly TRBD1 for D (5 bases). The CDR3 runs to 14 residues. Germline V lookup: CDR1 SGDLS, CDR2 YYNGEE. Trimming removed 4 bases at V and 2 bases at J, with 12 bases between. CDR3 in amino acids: CASSRNQGNTEAFF. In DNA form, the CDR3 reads TGTGCCAGCAGCCGCAATCAGGGAAACACTGAAGCTTTCTTT. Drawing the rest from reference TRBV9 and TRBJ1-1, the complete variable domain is DSGVTQTPKHLITATGQRVTLRCSPRSGDLSVYWYQQSLDQGLQFLIQYYNGEERAKGNILERFSAQQFPDLHSELNLSSLELGDSALYFCASSRNQGNTEAFFGQGTRLTVV.

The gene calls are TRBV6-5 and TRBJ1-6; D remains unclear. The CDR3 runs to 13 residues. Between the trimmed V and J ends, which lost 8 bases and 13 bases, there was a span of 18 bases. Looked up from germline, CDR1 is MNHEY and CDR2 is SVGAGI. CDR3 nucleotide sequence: TGTGCCAGCGCCAGGAGGGCGGTTTCGCCCCTCCACTTT. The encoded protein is CASARRAVSPLHF.

This CDR3 reads CASSLADRAGKLFF. The CDR3 DNA reads TGTGCCAGCAGCTTAGCGGACAGGGCAGGGAAACTGTTTTTT. The chain is built from TRBV7-6 and TRBJ1-4, with 8 bases that match TRBD1. Germline V gives CDR1 SGHVS, CDR2 FNYEAQ. J gave up 11 bases and V 0 bases, and 5 bases lay outside the gene matches. This CDR3 has 14 residues.

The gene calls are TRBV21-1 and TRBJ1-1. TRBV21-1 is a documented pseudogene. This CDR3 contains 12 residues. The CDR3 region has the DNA TGTGCCGAAGTCCCGGGGAACACTGAAGCTTTCTTT. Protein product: CAEVPGNTEAFF.

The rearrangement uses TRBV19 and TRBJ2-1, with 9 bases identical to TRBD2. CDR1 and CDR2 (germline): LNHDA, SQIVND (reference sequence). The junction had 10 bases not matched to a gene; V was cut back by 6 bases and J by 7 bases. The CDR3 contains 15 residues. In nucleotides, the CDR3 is TGTGCCAGTAGGGTTACCGGGACTAGCAGGAATGAGCAGTTCTTC. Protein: CASRVTGTSRNEQFF.

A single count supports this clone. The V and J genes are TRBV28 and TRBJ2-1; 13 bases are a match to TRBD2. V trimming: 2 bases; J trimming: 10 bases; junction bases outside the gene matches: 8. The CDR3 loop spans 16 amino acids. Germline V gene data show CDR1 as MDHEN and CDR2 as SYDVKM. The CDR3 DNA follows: TGTGCCAGCAGTTTAGCACTAGCGGGAGGGCCTCGGGAGCAGTTCTTC. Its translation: CASSLALAGGPREQFF.

In DNA, the CDR3 is TGTGCCAGTAGTATACAGGGGGTTAACTCCTATAATTCACCCCTCCACTTT. It yields the protein CASSIQGVNSYNSPLHF. The chain employs TRBV19 and TRBJ1-6, with 7 nucleotides matching TRBD1. The CDR3 is 17 amino acids. V gave up 2 bases and J gave up 0 bases; unmatched junction bases: 4. Germline V gene data show CDR1 as LNHDA and CDR2 as SQIVND (reference sequence).

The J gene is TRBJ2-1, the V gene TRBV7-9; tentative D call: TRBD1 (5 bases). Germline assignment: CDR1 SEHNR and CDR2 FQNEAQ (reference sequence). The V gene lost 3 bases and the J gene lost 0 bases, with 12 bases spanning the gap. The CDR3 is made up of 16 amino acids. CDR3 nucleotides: TGTGCCAGCAGCTTCGCTCTAGGGGCCTCCTACAATGAGCAGTTCTTC. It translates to CASSFALGASYNEQFF.

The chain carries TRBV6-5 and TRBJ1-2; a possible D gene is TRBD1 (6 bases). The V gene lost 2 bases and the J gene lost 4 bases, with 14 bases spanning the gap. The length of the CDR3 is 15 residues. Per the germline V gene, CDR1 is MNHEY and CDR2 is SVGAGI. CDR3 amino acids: CASSYTPGGLYGYTF. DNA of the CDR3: TGTGCCAGCAGTTACACCCCGGGGGGGCTCTATGGCTACACCTTC.

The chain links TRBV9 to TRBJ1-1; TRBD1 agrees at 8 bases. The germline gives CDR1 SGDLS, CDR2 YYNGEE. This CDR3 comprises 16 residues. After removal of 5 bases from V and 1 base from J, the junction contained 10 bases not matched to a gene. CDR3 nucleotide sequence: TGTGCCAGCAGTTCGGACAGGGCCGGAGAGAACACTGAAGCTTTCTTT. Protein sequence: CASSSDRAGENTEAFF.

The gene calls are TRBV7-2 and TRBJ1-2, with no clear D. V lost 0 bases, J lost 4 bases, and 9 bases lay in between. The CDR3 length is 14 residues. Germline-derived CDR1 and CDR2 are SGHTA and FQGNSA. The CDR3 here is CASSLAIPIYGYTF. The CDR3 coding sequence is TGTGCCAGCAGCTTAGCGATACCTATCTATGGCTACACCTTC.

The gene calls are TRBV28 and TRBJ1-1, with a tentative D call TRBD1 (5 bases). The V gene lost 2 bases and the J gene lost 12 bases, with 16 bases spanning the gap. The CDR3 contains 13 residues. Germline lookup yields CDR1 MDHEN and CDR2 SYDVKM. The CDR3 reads CASSLGAGVSTFF. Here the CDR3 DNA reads TGTGCCAGCAGTTTAGGGGCGGGGGTTTCGACTTTCTTT.

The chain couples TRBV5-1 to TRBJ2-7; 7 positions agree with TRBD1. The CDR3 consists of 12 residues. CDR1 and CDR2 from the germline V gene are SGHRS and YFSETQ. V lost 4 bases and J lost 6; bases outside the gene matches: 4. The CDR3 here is CASSLTGSEQYF. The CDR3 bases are TGCGCCAGCAGCCTGACAGGGTCCGAGCAGTACTTC.

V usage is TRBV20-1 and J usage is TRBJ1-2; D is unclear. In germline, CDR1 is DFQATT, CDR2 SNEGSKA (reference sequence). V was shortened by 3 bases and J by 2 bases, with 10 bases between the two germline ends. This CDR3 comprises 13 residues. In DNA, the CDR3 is TGCAGTGCTAGTCTTCCAGGAAACTATGGCTACACCTTC. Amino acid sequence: CSASLPGNYGYTF.

As DNA, the CDR3 is TGTGCCTGGACCAGCTCTGGAAACACCATATATTTT. This translates into CAWTSSGNTIYF. The chain uses TRBV30 and TRBJ1-3; no clear D gene. V lost 4 bases and J 0 bases, leaving 4 bases between the germline ends. The CDR3 has 12 residues. Germline V gives CDR1 GTSNPN, CDR2 SVGIG (reference sequence).

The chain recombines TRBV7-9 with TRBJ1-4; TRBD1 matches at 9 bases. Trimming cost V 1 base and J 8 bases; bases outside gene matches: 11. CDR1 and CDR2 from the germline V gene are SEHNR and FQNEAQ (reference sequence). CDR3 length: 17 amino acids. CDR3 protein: CASSLVARDRVWEKLFF. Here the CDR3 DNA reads TGTGCCAGCAGCTTAGTTGCCCGGGACAGGGTGTGGGAAAAACTGTTTTTT. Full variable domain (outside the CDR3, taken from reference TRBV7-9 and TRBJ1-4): DTGVSQNPRHKITKRGQNVTFRCDPISEHNRLYWYRQTLGQGPEFLTYFQNEAQLEKSRLLSDRFSAERPKGSFSTLEIQRTEQGDSAMYLCASSLVARDRVWEKLFFGSGTQLSVL.

The CDR3 coding sequence is TGTGCCAGCAGCTCCCTCGGAGGCTCCTACAATGAGCAGTTCTTC. Translating it yields CASSSLGGSYNEQFF. The rearrangement uses TRBV7-2 and TRBJ2-1, with a possible D match to TRBD2 (5 bases). This CDR3 comprises 15 residues. CDR1 is SGHTA and CDR2 is FQGNSA in the germline V gene. The V end was cut by 4 bases, the J end by 0 bases, with 10 bases between.

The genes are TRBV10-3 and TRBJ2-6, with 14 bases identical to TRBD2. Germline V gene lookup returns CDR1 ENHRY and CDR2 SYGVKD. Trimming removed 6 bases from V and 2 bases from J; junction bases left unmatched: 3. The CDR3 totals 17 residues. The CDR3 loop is CAISGLAGGTGANVLTF. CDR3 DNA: TGTGCCATCAGCGGACTAGCGGGAGGAACTGGGGCCAACGTCCTGACTTTC.

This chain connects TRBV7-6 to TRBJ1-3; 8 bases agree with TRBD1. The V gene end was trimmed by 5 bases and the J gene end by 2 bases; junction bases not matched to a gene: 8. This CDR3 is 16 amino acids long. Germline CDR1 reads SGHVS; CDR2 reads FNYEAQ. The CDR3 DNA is TGTGCCAGCAGCCCCACAGGGGGTTCTACTGGAAACACCATATATTTT. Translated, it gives CASSPTGGSTGNTIYF. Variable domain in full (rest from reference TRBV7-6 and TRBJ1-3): GAGVSQSPRYKVTKRGQDVALRCDPISGHVSLYWYRQALGQGPEFLTYFNYEAQQDKSGLPNDRFSAERPEGSISTLTIQRTEQRDSAMYRCASSPTGGSTGNTIYFGEGSWLTVV.

Here the CDR3 reads CASSKGRADNSNQPQHF. Written as DNA, the CDR3 is TGTGCCAGCAGCAAAGGGAGGGCAGACAATAGCAATCAGCCCCAGCATTTT. The chain joins TRBV21-1 to TRBJ1-5. TRBV21-1 is termed a pseudogene. The CDR3 length is 17 residues.

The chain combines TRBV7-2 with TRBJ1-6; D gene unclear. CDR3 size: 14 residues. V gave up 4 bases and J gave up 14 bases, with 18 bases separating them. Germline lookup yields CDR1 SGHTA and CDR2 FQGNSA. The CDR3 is CASSSGWREGTLHF. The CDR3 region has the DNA TGTGCCAGCAGCTCCGGGTGGAGGGAAGGGACCCTCCACTTT.

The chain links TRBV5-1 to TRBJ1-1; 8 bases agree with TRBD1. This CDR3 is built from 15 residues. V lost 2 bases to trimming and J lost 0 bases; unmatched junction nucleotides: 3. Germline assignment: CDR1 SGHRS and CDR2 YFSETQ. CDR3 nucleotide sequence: TGCGCCAGCAGCTTACAGGGGGGCCTGAACACTGAAGCTTTCTTT. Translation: CASSLQGGLNTEAFF.

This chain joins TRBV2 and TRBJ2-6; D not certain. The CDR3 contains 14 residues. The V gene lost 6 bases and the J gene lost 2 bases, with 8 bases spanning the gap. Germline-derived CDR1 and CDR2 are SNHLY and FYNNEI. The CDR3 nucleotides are TGTGCCAGCAGCCGTAGAACTGGGGCCAACGTCCTGACTTTC. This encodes CASSRRTGANVLTF. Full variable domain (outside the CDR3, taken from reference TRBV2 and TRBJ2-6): EPEVTQTPSHQVTQMGQEVILRCVPISNHLYFYWYRQILGQKVEFLVSFYNNEISEKSEIFDDQFSVERPDGSNFTLKIRSTKLEDSAMYFCASSRRTGANVLTFGAGSRLTVL.

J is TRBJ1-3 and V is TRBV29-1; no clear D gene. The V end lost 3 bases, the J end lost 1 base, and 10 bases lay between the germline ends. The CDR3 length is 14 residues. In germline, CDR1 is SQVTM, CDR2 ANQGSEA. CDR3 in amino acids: CSVEVGNSGNTIYF. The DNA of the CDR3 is TGCAGCGTTGAGGTGGGCAATTCTGGAAACACCATATATTTT. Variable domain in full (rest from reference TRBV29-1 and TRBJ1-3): SAVISQKPSRDICQRGTSLTIQCQVDSQVTMMFWYRQQPGQSLTLIATANQGSEATYESGFVIDKFPISRPNLTFSTLTVSNMSPEDSSIYLCSVEVGNSGNTIYFGEGSWLTVV.

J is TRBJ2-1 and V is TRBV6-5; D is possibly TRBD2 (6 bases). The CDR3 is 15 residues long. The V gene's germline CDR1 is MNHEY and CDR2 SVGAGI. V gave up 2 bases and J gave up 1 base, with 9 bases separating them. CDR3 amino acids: CASSYAGKSYNEQFF. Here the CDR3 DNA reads TGTGCCAGCAGTTACGCGGGGAAATCCTACAATGAGCAGTTCTTC.

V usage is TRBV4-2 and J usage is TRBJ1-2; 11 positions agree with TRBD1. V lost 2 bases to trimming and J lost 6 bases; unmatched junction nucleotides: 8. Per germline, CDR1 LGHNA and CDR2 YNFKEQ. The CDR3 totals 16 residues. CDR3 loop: CASSQKDRDRGNGYTF. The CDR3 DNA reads TGTGCCAGCAGCCAAAAGGACCGGGACAGGGGGAATGGCTACACCTTC.

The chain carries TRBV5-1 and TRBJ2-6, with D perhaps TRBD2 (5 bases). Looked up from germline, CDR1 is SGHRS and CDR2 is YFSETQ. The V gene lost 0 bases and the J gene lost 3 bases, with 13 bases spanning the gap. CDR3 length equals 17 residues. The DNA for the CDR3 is TGCGCCAGCAGCTTGGTTGGAGGTGGTGGTGGGGCCAACGTCCTGACTTTC. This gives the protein CASSLVGGGGGANVLTF. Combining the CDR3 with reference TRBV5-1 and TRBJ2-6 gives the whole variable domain KAGVTQTPRYLIKTRGQQVTLSCSPISGHRSVSWYQQTPGQGLQFLFEYFSETQRNKGNFPGRFSGRQFSNSRSEMNVSTLELGDSALYLCASSLVGGGGGANVLTFGAGSRLTVL.